This entry lists 18 T cell receptor beta chains sequenced from one sample in a study of T cell repertoires in cytomegalovirus infection. TCRdb re-called the reads with MiXCR, one entry per CDR3 protein. Of around 740,000 distinct CDR3 sequences in the sample, 35% to 45% were seen once. Sequences were obtained from PBMCs. These receptors originate from a human donor in good health (CMV status not recorded). Some clones in this sample may be carry-over from other donors' samples.

The J gene is TRBJ1-1, the V gene TRBV19; TRBD1 aligns across 9 bases. CDR1 and CDR2 (germline): LNHDA, SQIVND (reference sequence). CDR3 length: 14 amino acids. The trim removed 1 base at V and 4 bases at J, leaving 1 base unmatched. The CDR3 spells CASSIVTGGTEAFF. For the CDR3, the DNA is TGTGCCAGTAGTATAGTGACAGGGGGCACTGAAGCTTTCTTT.

This chain joins TRBV28 and TRBJ2-5; possible D gene TRBD2, 6 bases. V lost 6 bases to trimming and J lost 5 bases, with 22 bases between them. CDR1 MDHEN and CDR2 SYDVKM come from the germline V gene. The CDR3 is made up of 16 amino acids. The CDR3 sequence: CASSSTRDRGMETQYF. CDR3 DNA sequence: TGTGCCAGCAGCTCCACCCGGGACCGCGGGATGGAGACCCAGTACTTC.

In this sample, this clonotype turned up a few times. The chain carries TRBV20-1 and TRBJ2-3; possibly TRBD2 for D (5 bases). Trimming took off 6 bases at V and 2 bases at J, with 9 bases between the two ends. The germline CDR1 and CDR2 sequences are DFQATT and SNEGSKA (reference sequence). The CDR3 runs 12 residues. This chain's CDR3 is CSADSVTDTQYF. The CDR3 DNA is TGCAGTGCGGATAGCGTCACAGATACGCAGTATTTT.

Points on this clonotype: Mismatch with germline at one junction end may stem from a read error. The V gene is TRBV7-2, the J gene TRBJ2-5; D not resolved. The CDR3 is 11 amino acids. Germline-derived CDR1 and CDR2 are SGHTA and FQGNSA. The CDR3 spells CDSSLGRLGYF. CDR3 in DNA: TGTGACAGCAGCCTCGGGCGTCTAGGTTACTTC.

This chain uses TRBV25-1 with TRBJ1-2; 11 bases are a match to TRBD1. V lost 4 bases and J lost 7; bases outside the gene matches: 2. Germline V CDR1 and CDR2: MGHDK, SYGVNS. This CDR3 spans 13 amino acids. CDR3 protein: CASSADRGPGYTF. The CDR3 DNA is TGTGCCAGCAGTGCGGACAGGGGGCCTGGCTACACCTTC.

The V call is TRBV4-1, the J call TRBJ1-2; 7 bases agree with TRBD1. Trimming cost V 2 bases and J 8 bases; bases outside gene matches: 14. The CDR3 has 16 residues. Germline V CDR1 and CDR2: MGHRA, YSYEKL. CDR3 bases: TGCGCCAGCAGCCAAAAGCCCGACAGGGAAGTTTGGGGCTACACCTTC. Translated: CASSQKPDREVWGYTF.

This clonotype was picked up one time. The rearrangement links TRBV6-1 to TRBJ1-1; D is unclear. Germline V gives CDR1 MNHNS, CDR2 SASEGT. CDR3 length: 14 residues. Trimming took 5 bases from V and 3 from J, leaving 13 bases between them. The CDR3 DNA reads as TGTGCCAGCAGTTACGGGCATGAGGACACTGAAGCTTTCTTT. Translation: CASSYGHEDTEAFF.

Many counts were recorded for this clonotype. The V call is TRBV6-1, the J call TRBJ2-5; 9 bases agree with TRBD1. V was pared by 0 bases and J by 4 bases, with 18 bases of the junction left unmatched. Germline V gives CDR1 MNHNS, CDR2 SASEGT. The CDR3 loop spans 20 amino acids. The CDR3 loop is CASSEAPGQGRGAYRETQYF. The CDR3 coding sequence is TGTGCCAGCAGTGAAGCCCCGGGACAGGGACGGGGTGCGTATAGAGAGACCCAGTACTTC.

This clonotype was seen ten or more times. The genes are TRBV28 and TRBJ1-4, with no clear D. V shed 2 bases and J shed 4 bases, with 8 bases lying between them. The CDR3 contains 14 residues. Germline CDR1 and CDR2: MDHEN and SYDVKM. This CDR3 reads CASSLPGVNEKLFF. The CDR3 DNA sequence: TGTGCCAGCAGTTTACCAGGAGTTAATGAAAAACTGTTTTTT.

The chain joins TRBV4-1 to TRBJ2-2, with TRBD1 identical over 7 bases. There are 15 residues in the CDR3. Germline CDR1 and CDR2: MGHRA and YSYEKL. Trimming removed 0 bases from V and 8 bases from J; junction bases left unmatched: 6. The CDR3 coding sequence is TGCGCCAGCAGCCAAGAAGTGACAGGGTTAGGGGAGCTGTTTTTT. Its translation is CASSQEVTGLGELFF.

This chain joins TRBV7-2 and TRBJ1-2; possible D gene TRBD1, 5 bases. Trimming pared 5 bases from V and 3 bases from J, leaving 19 bases between. The CDR3 contains 16 residues. Germline V gene lookup returns CDR1 SGHTA and CDR2 FQGNSA. CDR3 DNA sequence: TGTGCCAGCAGCCCGTGGGCGGGCAGGGCGGACTATGGCTACACCTTC. Translated: CASSPWAGRADYGYTF.

The chain employs TRBV27 and TRBJ2-3; no clear D gene. The germline CDR1 and CDR2 sequences are MNHEY and SMNVEV (reference sequence). V was pared by 3 bases and J by 0 bases, with 7 bases between. There are 14 residues in the CDR3. The CDR3 coding sequence is TGTGCCAGCAGTTTTTTGGCGAGCACAGATACGCAGTATTTT. Its translation: CASSFLASTDTQYF.

The chain couples TRBV18 to TRBJ2-5; D possibly corresponds to TRBD1 (6 bases). Trimming shortened V by 6 bases and J by 5 bases, and 10 bases separated the two germline ends. The CDR3 runs to 12 residues. The germline V gene encodes CDR1 KGHSH and CDR2 LQKENI. The DNA of the CDR3 is TGTGCCAGCTCTAATCAGGGGGAGACCCAGTACTTC. Its translation is CASSNQGETQYF.

This clonotype was recorded many times. V usage is TRBV7-8 and J usage is TRBJ2-3; 10 positions match TRBD2. Germline-derived CDR1 and CDR2 are SGHVS and FQNEAQ. The length of the CDR3 is 17 residues. V shed 5 bases, J shed 6 bases, and the junction held 14 bases outside the gene matches. The CDR3 spells CASSQNPGLAGVDTQYF. CDR3 DNA sequence: TGTGCCAGCAGCCAAAACCCGGGTCTAGCGGGAGTGGATACGCAGTATTTT. Supplemented by reference TRBV7-8 and TRBJ2-3, the full variable domain reads GAGVSQSPRYKVAKRGQDVALRCDPISGHVSLFWYQQALGQGPEFLTYFQNEAQLDKSGLPSDRFFAERPEGSVSTLKIQRTQQEDSAVYLCASSQNPGLAGVDTQYFGPGTRLTVL.

The chain employs TRBV6-5 and TRBJ2-5, with D maybe TRBD2 (6 bases). The CDR3 spans 13 residues. CDR1 and CDR2 (germline): MNHEY, SVGAGI. The germline V and J ends were trimmed by 5 bases and 4 bases, with 11 bases remaining between them. The CDR3: CASSASGVETQYF. The CDR3 nucleotides read TGTGCCAGCAGTGCCTCGGGGGTAGAGACCCAGTACTTC.

This clonotype was seen more than once but under ten times. J is TRBJ2-3 and V is TRBV28; D possibly corresponds to TRBD1 (7 bases). Trimming pared 3 bases from V and 3 bases from J, leaving 16 bases between. Per germline, CDR1 MDHEN and CDR2 SYDVKM. This CDR3 region has 16 residues. The DNA for the CDR3 is TGTGCCAGCAGTTTTGTCGACAGGGAGGATACAGATACGCAGTATTTT. Translated, it gives CASSFVDREDTDTQYF.

The chain combines TRBV28 with TRBJ2-7; 8 nucleotides agree with TRBD1. This CDR3 contains 14 residues. The trim removed 2 bases at V and 3 bases at J, leaving 3 bases unmatched. CDR1 is MDHEN and CDR2 is SYDVKM in the germline V gene. The CDR3 spells CASSLTGQDYEQYF. CDR3 DNA: TGTGCCAGCAGTTTAACGGGACAGGACTACGAGCAGTACTTC.

This chain uses TRBV10-3 with TRBJ2-3, with 9 bases that match TRBD2. From germline, CDR1 is ENHRY and CDR2 SYGVKD. The CDR3 is 15 residues long. Trimming cost V 5 bases and J 0 bases; bases outside gene matches: 3. CDR3 coding DNA: TGTGCCATCAGTTCGACTAGCGGAAGCACAGATACGCAGTATTTT. Its protein product is CAISSTSGSTDTQYF.